This TCR beta chain stems from a study of regulatory T cells in long-lasting Graves disease (dated by TCRdb to about 2021). Regarding the complete study: Newly diagnosed Graves' disease patients had taken antithyroid drugs for less than 3 months. Persistent Graves' disease patients were compared with newly diagnosed Graves' disease patients by peripheral blood TCR sequencing and RNA sequencing. The study took place in China and was registered as a clinical trial. TCR sequencing covered 13 persistent and 20 newly diagnosed Graves' disease patients, around 33 samples in total. The research as a whole found: The authors acknowledged the small sample size as a limitation that may reduce accuracy. The study examined only peripheral blood because the primary lesion, thyroid tissue, could not be accessed. Persistent Graves' disease patients showed lower TCR Shannon entropy and fewer highly expanded clones than newly diagnosed patients, suggesting clonal expansion. Preferential use of TRBV28, TRBJ1-2 and TRBJ2-5 was observed in persistent disease, whereas TRBV20-1 and TRBJ2-1 were favored in newly diagnosed disease. Sequencing and analysis were restricted to the TCR beta chain. Patients with persistent disease shared more public clonotypes (about 2,700) than newly diagnosed patients did (around 930).

V sheds 2 bases and J sheds 4 bases, leaving 11 bases between their ends. Looking up the germline V gene yields CDR1 KGHSH and CDR2 LQKENI. The CDR3 numbers 14 residues from cysteine through phenylalanine. Left in the record is the CDR3 DNA by itself, 42 bases read in frame from the first base. The sample's time point label, decoded: newly diagnosed GD, antithyroid drugs for less than 3 months. For both TCR sequencing and RNA sequencing, RNA was extracted from PBMCs using TRIzol. The diagnosis of Graves' disease followed American Thyroid Association guidelines. Recruitment of patients was carried out at an endocrinology department in Xi'an, China. From each patient, around 9 milliliters of peripheral blood was collected into an EDTA anticoagulant tube. Ficoll Paque Plus density gradient separation was used to isolate PBMCs, and no additional T cell sorting was done. An Agilent 2100 Bioanalyzer and agarose gel were used to assess RNA quality, and a NanoDrop 2000 was used to measure RNA concentration.

Libraries were constructed by multiplex PCR. Reads for this sample came from an Illumina HiSeq 4000. CDR3 regions were amplified by Arm-PCR with iRepertoire HTBI primers to construct TCR beta libraries. PCR products were gel purified before sequencing. The authors' pipeline ran thus. Gene usage analysis of CDR3 amino acid clonotypes used the roughly 62 TRBV and 12 to 15 TRBJ segments found across samples. COPE and FqMerger were used to merge the filtered high-quality paired reads into contigs. BLAST was used to align contigs to IMGT TRBV, TRBD and TRBJ reference genes, and CDR3 was defined according to IMGT. Clonotypes above 0.1% frequency were classified as highly expanded clones. Repertoire diversity was measured by Shannon entropy, and V-J evenness by the Gini coefficient. Public clonotypes were defined as clonotypes shared by more than one individual. In TCRdb, the public reads were trimmed at Q25 with fastp and aligned with MiXCR, with productive beta chains retained. Rows merge per CDR3 protein into single entries with the most common DNA and genes. The V and J calls follow TCRdb's processing rather than the paper's. Counted in this sample were 350,000 to 500,000 distinct CDR3 sequences; 12% to 15% of them appeared once. Clones ranked in the top ten supply approximately 17% of the sample.

As to this clonotype: No antigen is known for it. Base qualities were left out, and no much larger clone turns up one base away.

These data also featured in a second study, about T cells in Graves' hyperthyroidism and ophthalmopathy. Drawing on the second study: A patient counted as having stable Graves' hyperthyroidism if no progression to ophthalmopathy occurred over 18 months of follow-up. Hyperthyroidism patients were aged 18 to 65 years and newly diagnosed, with disease duration of less than 2 months. Exclusion was applied to patients with uncontrolled infections, other autoimmune diseases, pregnancy or lactation. Diagnoses were established on the basis of clinical symptoms, serum thyroxine and TRAb, thyroid ultrasound, and orbital computed tomography. For the first round of RT-PCR on the TCR CDR3, the HTBI primer set was used together with the Qiagen OneStep RT-PCR kit. Blood samples also contained most of the expanded thyroid clonotypes (frequency above 0.001), which suggests that blood repertoires may reflect thyroid immune responses. A 13 V-J signature model separated ophthalmopathy from stable hyperthyroidism, with 87.88% sensitivity and about 81% specificity in cross-validation and 80%/75% in testing. In validation, the model predicted progression to ophthalmopathy with approximately 70% sensitivity and around 72% specificity, a median of 6.5 months before onset. A discovery cohort of fewer than 110 patients, approximately 45 with Graves' ophthalmopathy and approximately 60 with stable Graves' hyperthyroidism, was used to find distinguishing TCR V-J signatures. Prospective prediction of ophthalmopathy was tested in an independent validation cohort of some 20 hyperthyroidism patients and around 16 patients who later progressed to ophthalmopathy. For training and testing, the roughly 100 patients in the discovery cohort were randomly divided in a 7:3 ratio. In about 6 Graves' hyperthyroidism patients, the study also compared T-cell repertoires from thyroid tissue with T-cell repertoires from blood. Once sampling was done, hyperthyroidism patients were given methimazole at a starting dose of 30 mg daily, whereas ophthalmopathy patients were given high-dose intravenous methylprednisolone. A second multiplex PCR round built the libraries, followed by size selection and purification. Libraries were sequenced paired-end with 100 bp reads on an Illumina HiSeq2000. SOAPnuke was used to process the raw data, removing reads that contained adapters or uncalled bases, had a mean Phred below 15, or lacked an exact match to the constant primer or identifier. COPE v1.2.5 was used to merge high-quality paired reads, and clonotypes were defined as unique nucleotide sequences. MiTCR v1.1 was used to align the clonotypes against IMGT TRBV, TRBD and TRBJ reference segments. The analysis was restricted to V-J combinations with a frequency above 0.0001, which together covered roughly 99% of the repertoires. The TCS score was defined as F50 (clonal expansion) divided by E x V (chaos), with BLOSUM62-based TCRdist calculated between CDR3 peptides within each V-J. Welch's t-statistics and random forest reduced around 510 V-J features to 13, which were used in a naive Bayes classifier (R e1071). No statistical method was used to fix the sample size in advance, and group allocation was not hidden from the investigators. The paper reports TCR Vbeta CDR3 sequencing of about 140 peripheral blood samples: 40 to 45 ophthalmopathy, roughly 80 hyperthyroidism and 17 progressor patients.

The sequencing used peripheral blood mononuclear cells (PBMCs), collected at new diagnosis, from a patient treated with antithyroid drugs. The chain is encoded by TRBV18 joined to TRBJ1-1; the D gene identity is not certain. The clonotype originates from a woman in her forties or fifties with Graves disease. Donor details come from another sample of the same person, matched by shared clones. This receptor carries the CDR3 CASSPLGAGTEAFF. The nucleotide sequence is given as TGTGCCAGCTCACCATTGGGCGCGGGCACTGAAGCTTTCTTT.